This T cell receptor (beta chain) comes out of a study of PD-1 blockade in classical Hodgkin lymphoma. Study-level findings and limits: Patients starting nivolumab under 1 year after ASCT were excluded. Possibly reflecting disease activity or prior therapy, repertoire differences have causes that remain undefined. As was reported, newly diagnosed patients showed lower baseline TCR diversity than healthy donors did. Newly diagnosed patients had diversity similar to the baseline diversity of complete responders.

Profiled with immunoSEQ multiplex PCR; TCRdb holds only in-frame clones, not every one. This sample has tens of thousands of clones, with around 93% found just once. Germline loops: CDR1 MNHEY, CDR2 SMNVEV (reference sequence). The CDR3 sequence is 16 residues long. V was clipped by 0 bases and J by 4 bases, with 10 bases between them. No patient escaped relapse after autologous stem cell transplantation, and brentuximab vedotin exposure varied. To note about this clone: No antigen is known for it.

The sequences come from peripheral blood mononuclear cells (PBMCs), collected at baseline. The TCR was taken from a human donor with classical Hodgkin lymphoma. The chain links TRBV27 to TRBJ2-6; D call uncertain. CDR3 amino acids: CASSLSLFLGANVLTF. In nucleotides, the CDR3 is TGTGCCAGCAGTTTATCCCTCTTTCTGGGGGCCAACGTCCTGACTTTC.